This T cell receptor (beta chain) was sequenced during a study of cytomegalovirus exposure and HLA in healthy donors. Here immunoSEQ multiplex PCR was the method, and the copy in TCRdb shows in-frame clones only, minus some. The table shows around 400,000 clones, with approximately 90% occurring only once. An approximately 130-subject validation cohort, separate from the approximately 670-subject first cohort, supplied the donors. From germline, CDR1 is MDHEN and CDR2 SYDVKM. The CDR3 runs 14 residues. V dropped 2 bases and J dropped 2 bases, with 10 bases sitting between them. This clonotype originated in a woman between 18 and 30 years old in good health and CMV-seronegative. The rearrangement joins TRBV28 to TRBJ2-7, with unresolved D. Sample: PBMCs. CDR3 amino acids: CASSLVPQTYEQYF. For the CDR3, the DNA is TGTGCCAGCAGTTTAGTTCCTCAGACCTACGAGCAGTACTTC.